Listed below are T cell receptor beta chains from one sample, sequenced in a study of a mutant IDH1 vaccine in newly diagnosed glioma. The repertoire was sequenced with immunoSEQ multiplex PCR; TCRdb's copy has only in-frame clones and lacks some. The table has some 21,000 clones, about 85% seen once. The sample consisted of PBMCs, taken from a glioma patient treated with radiotherapy, temozolomide or both. All receptors come from a man aged 35-49 years with glioma. The CDR3 runs from the conserved cysteine through the conserved F or W. The order of the fields is clone size, CDR3 length, D gene, V gene, J gene, CDR3 protein, CDR3 DNA. A D gene is named only where the DNA matches it firmly. Only some rows state a clone size, as once, few, many or a class for expanded clones.

size: .
length: 13
D: .
V: TRBV27
J: TRBJ2-3
CDR3: CASSKPGTPQKYF
DNA: TGTGCCAGCAGTAAGCCGGGGACCCCCCAAAAGTATTTT

size: .
length: 13
D: .
V: TRBV27
J: TRBJ1-1
CDR3: CASSPQGNTEAFF
DNA: TGTGCCAGCAGTCCTCAGGGGAACACTGAAGCTTTCTTT

size: .
length: 11
D: .
V: TRBV2
J: TRBJ2-7
CDR3: CASGTSYEQYF
DNA: TGTGCCAGCGGGACTTCCTACGAGCAGTACTTC

size: .
length: 14
D: .
V: TRBV30
J: TRBJ1-6
CDR3: CAWSVETANSPLHF
DNA: TGTGCCTGGAGTGTGGAGACAGCCAATTCACCCCTCCACTTT

size: once
length: 13
D: .
V: TRBV9
J: TRBJ2-5
CDR3: CASSVDGGETQYF
DNA: TGTGCCAGCAGCGTAGATGGGGGAGAGACCCAGTACTTC

size: .
length: 14
D: .
V: TRBV2
J: TRBJ1-2
CDR3: CASRAGEPNYGYTF
DNA: TGTGCCAGCAGGGCAGGGGAACCCAACTATGGCTACACCTTC

size: .
length: 14
D: TRBD1
V: TRBV6-1
J: TRBJ1-5
CDR3: CASRADRVGQPQHF
DNA: TGTGCCAGCAGGGCGGACAGGGTTGGTCAGCCCCAGCATTTT

size: .
length: 15
D: TRBD1
V: TRBV15
J: TRBJ1-6
CDR3: CATRPTGSGNSPLHF
DNA: TGTGCCACCAGGCCGACAGGGTCTGGCAATTCACCCCTCCACTTT

size: .
length: 14
D: .
V: TRBV19
J: TRBJ1-3
CDR3: CASSASDIGNTIYF
DNA: TGTGCCAGTAGTGCTTCTGACATTGGAAACACCATATATTTT

size: .
length: 17
D: TRBD1
V: TRBV7-2
J: TRBJ1-1
CDR3: CASSLRDRDIMNTEAFF
DNA: TGTGCCAGCAGCCTAAGGGACAGGGACATCATGAACACTGAAGCTTTCTTT

size: .
length: 16
D: .
V: TRBV15
J: TRBJ1-2
CDR3: CATSRDYAVPNYGYTF
DNA: TGTGCCACCAGCAGAGATTATGCAGTTCCTAACTATGGCTACACCTTC

size: .
length: 15
D: .
V: TRBV7-2
J: TRBJ2-5
CDR3: CASSLRMGLSETQYF
DNA: TGTGCCAGCAGCTTAAGGATGGGGCTTTCAGAGACCCAGTACTTC

size: once
length: 14
D: .
V: TRBV6-5
J: TRBJ1-2
CDR3: CASSYSVTVYGYTF
DNA: TGTGCCAGCAGTTACTCGGTGACAGTCTATGGCTACACCTTC

size: .
length: 10
D: .
V: TRBV30
J: TRBJ1-2
CDR3: CAWGEYGYTF
DNA: TGTGCCTGGGGAGAGTATGGCTACACCTTC

size: .
length: 17
D: TRBD2
V: TRBV5-4
J: TRBJ2-1
CDR3: CASSLLAGGRRYNEQFF
DNA: TGTGCCAGCAGCTTACTAGCGGGAGGTCGCCGTTACAATGAGCAGTTCTTC

size: .
length: 12
D: .
V: TRBV25-1
J: TRBJ1-2
CDR3: CASSPIRGGYTF
DNA: TGTGCCAGCAGTCCAATCCGGGGTGGCTACACCTTC